Listed below are T cell receptor beta chains from one sample, sequenced in a study of beta chain features in type 1 diabetes. The repertoire was sequenced with immunoSEQ multiplex PCR; TCRdb's copy has only in-frame clones and lacks some. The sample has roughly 240,000 clones, less than 15% seen once. Sequenced input: naive CD4+ T cells from blood. The receptors originated from a woman aged 40-49 years in good health. CDR3s include the opening cysteine and the closing phenylalanine or tryptophan. Each record gives: J gene, V gene, clone size, D gene, CDR3 DNA, CDR3 protein. The D gene is left open where the match is weak. Only part of the rows carry a size: once, few, many, or a class if the clone is expanded.

J: TRBJ1-2; V: TRBV7-2; size: -; D: -; DNA: TGTGCCAGCAGCTTACCCTTTAACTATGGCTACACCTTC; CDR3: CASSLPFNYGYTF
J: TRBJ1-1; V: TRBV10-3; size: few; D: -; DNA: TGTGCCATCACACAGGGTGGGAACACTGAAGCTTTCTTT; CDR3: CAITQGGNTEAFF
J: TRBJ2-3; V: TRBV5-1; size: few; D: TRBD1; DNA: TGCGCCAGCAGCGGACAGGGGGCTCCCGCAGATACGCAGTATTTT; CDR3: CASSGQGAPADTQYF
J: TRBJ2-5; V: TRBV12-5; size: -; D: TRBD2; DNA: TGTGCTAGTGGTTCCGGAACGGGGGGGATACAAGAGACCCAGTACTTC; CDR3: CASGSGTGGIQETQYF
J: TRBJ1-1; V: TRBV9; size: -; D: -; DNA: TGTGCCAGCAGCGTAGCAGGGGCCTACACTGAAGCTTTCTTT; CDR3: CASSVAGAYTEAFF
J: TRBJ2-2; V: TRBV9; size: -; D: TRBD1; DNA: TGTGCCAACCATCAGGGGGCGCGAGGGGAGCTGTTTTTT; CDR3: CANHQGARGELFF
J: TRBJ1-1; V: TRBV6-1; size: -; D: -; DNA: TGTGCCAGCAGTGAAGGGCAGGGGTTCACTGAAGCTTTCTTT; CDR3: CASSEGQGFTEAFF
J: TRBJ2-5; V: TRBV9; size: few; D: TRBD2; DNA: TGTGCCAGCAGCGCCGGGACTAGCGGACTACAAGAGACCCAGTACTTC; CDR3: CASSAGTSGLQETQYF
J: TRBJ2-3; V: TRBV5-1; size: few; D: TRBD2; DNA: TGCGCCAGCAGCCCCGGGGGGGCCACAGATACGCAGTATTTT; CDR3: CASSPGGATDTQYF
J: TRBJ2-1; V: TRBV5-1; size: few; D: TRBD2; DNA: TGCGCCAGCGGCCGACTAGCGGGGGGCGGAAATGAGCAGTTCTTC; CDR3: CASGRLAGGGNEQFF
J: TRBJ2-2; V: TRBV7-2; size: -; D: -; DNA: TGTGCCAGCAGCCCTCACACCGGGGAGCTGTTTTTT; CDR3: CASSPHTGELFF
J: TRBJ2-7; V: TRBV4-1; size: -; D: -; DNA: TGCGCCAGCAGCCAAGTGTCCCCTACAGCTAACCCCCGCTACGAGCAGTACTTC; CDR3: CASSQVSPTANPRYEQYF
J: TRBJ2-7; V: TRBV6-5; size: -; D: TRBD1; DNA: TGTGCCAGCAGCCACAGGGGGTCCTACGAGCAGTACTTC; CDR3: CASSHRGSYEQYF
J: TRBJ1-2; V: TRBV6-6; size: -; D: -; DNA: TGTGCCAGCACCGACGGGGGATCTAACTATGGCTACACCTTC; CDR3: CASTDGGSNYGYTF
J: TRBJ2-5; V: TRBV5-1; size: few; D: TRBD2; DNA: TGCGCCAGCAGCTTGAGTATATCCGGGGGGGGAGAGACCCAGTACTTC; CDR3: CASSLSISGGGETQYF
J: TRBJ1-3; V: TRBV7-4; size: -; D: -; DNA: TGTGCCAGCAGCTTAGTCTCGGGGGAGAGCTCTGGAAACACCATATATTTT; CDR3: CASSLVSGESSGNTIYF
J: TRBJ1-6; V: TRBV6-1; size: once; D: -; DNA: TGTGCCAGCAGTGGAAGTGAATTCAGACCCCTCCACTTT; CDR3: CASSGSEFRPLHF
J: TRBJ1-4; V: TRBV5-1; size: -; D: -; DNA: TGCGCCAGCAGCCGAAGGCGGGCAACTAATGAAAAACTGTTTTTT; CDR3: CASSRRRATNEKLFF
J: TRBJ2-7; V: TRBV2; size: few; D: TRBD1; DNA: TGTGCCAGCAGTGAGGTCAGGGGGTACGAGCAGTACTTC; CDR3: CASSEVRGYEQYF
J: TRBJ2-1; V: TRBV6-4; size: few; D: TRBD2; DNA: TGTGCCAGCAGTGACGTAGCGGGGGCCGGAGGCGAGCAGTTCTTC; CDR3: CASSDVAGAGGEQFF
J: TRBJ1-2; V: TRBV6-5; size: -; D: -; DNA: TGTGCCAGCAGTTACGACAACAACGTATATGGCTACACCTTC; CDR3: CASSYDNNVYGYTF
J: TRBJ1-1; V: TRBV28; size: once; D: -; DNA: TGTGCCAGCAGTATCCCCAGGGGCACTGAAGCTTTCTTT; CDR3: CASSIPRGTEAFF
J: TRBJ2-3; V: TRBV12-5; size: few; D: TRBD1; DNA: TGTGCTAGTGGTCCCGGACAGGGCACAGATACGCAGTATTTT; CDR3: CASGPGQGTDTQYF
J: TRBJ2-7; V: TRBV19; size: -; D: TRBD1; DNA: TGTGCCAGTAGGACAGGGGTCGAGCAGTACTTC; CDR3: CASRTGVEQYF
J: TRBJ1-2; V: TRBV29-1; size: -; D: -; DNA: TGCAGCGCTACCGACAGCCCTTTATGGGGCTACACCTTC; CDR3: CSATDSPLWGYTF
J: TRBJ2-4; V: TRBV29-1; size: few; D: -; DNA: TGCAGCGTTGGGGCAGGGACTCTAGCCAAAAACATTCAGTACTTC; CDR3: CSVGAGTLAKNIQYF
J: TRBJ1-2; V: TRBV15; size: few; D: TRBD1; DNA: TGTGCCACCAGCAGAGCCCGACCCGGACAGGGGGCTTATGGCTACACCTTC; CDR3: CATSRARPGQGAYGYTF
J: TRBJ1-1; V: TRBV2; size: -; D: TRBD1; DNA: TGTGCCAGCACCTGGACAGGCCTTAACACTGAAGCTTTCTTT; CDR3: CASTWTGLNTEAFF
J: TRBJ2-2; V: TRBV9; size: few; D: -; DNA: TGTGCCAGCAGTTCCCCGGGGACCGGGGAGCTGTTTTTT; CDR3: CASSSPGTGELFF
J: TRBJ1-2; V: TRBV6-1; size: -; D: -; DNA: TGTGCCAGCAGTCTACAGTGGGTAACTAACTATGGCTACACCTTC; CDR3: CASSLQWVTNYGYTF
J: TRBJ1-2; V: TRBV7-2; size: -; D: TRBD1; DNA: TGTGCCAGCAGCCCTGGACAGGGTATTTATGGCTACACCTTC; CDR3: CASSPGQGIYGYTF
J: TRBJ2-5; V: TRBV2; size: few; D: TRBD2; DNA: TGTGCCAGCAGTGTGGGTCGGGGGGTAGGCGAGACCCAGTACTTC; CDR3: CASSVGRGVGETQYF
J: TRBJ1-6; V: TRBV19; size: few; D: -; DNA: TGTGCCAGTAGTATCGTCGGGGGTGGTTCACCCCTCCACTTT; CDR3: CASSIVGGGSPLHF
J: TRBJ1-1; V: TRBV19; size: few; D: TRBD1; DNA: TGTGCCAGTAGTGCGGTGACAGGGTTCACTGAAGCTTTCTTT; CDR3: CASSAVTGFTEAFF
J: TRBJ1-5; V: TRBV7-9; size: -; D: -; DNA: TGTGCCAGCAGCTTAGGGAGGGGCCTTGGGCCCCAGCATTTT; CDR3: CASSLGRGLGPQHF